The source of this T cell receptor beta chain is a study of blood T cell repertoires in COVID-19. Looking at the study overall: In each case, the material was cDNA or gDNA derived from T cells, B-cell-depleted T cells, or PBMCs.

Assignment of participants to cohorts was predicated upon participant-reported clinical history. Donors in Cohort 3 counted as recovered after two negative PCRs, clearance, or symptom resolution. Profiling relied on immunoSEQ multiplex PCR, and the TCRdb table lists in-frame clones only, not all of them. The sample has 400,000 or so clones, approximately 90% seen once. V lost 4 bases and J 3 bases, leaving 16 bases between the germline ends. The germline gives CDR1 SGHRS, CDR2 YFSETQ. The CDR3 contains 15 residues. Sequencing was carried out using PBMCs or T cells enriched from blood (not recorded which). This TCR came from a man aged 25-45 years who had recovered from COVID-19. This chain uses TRBV5-1 with TRBJ2-5; the D is unclear. The CDR3 spells CASSGSKRVEETQYF. CDR3 sequence (DNA): TGCGCCAGCAGCGGAAGCAAACGGGTCGAAGAGACCCAGTACTTC.